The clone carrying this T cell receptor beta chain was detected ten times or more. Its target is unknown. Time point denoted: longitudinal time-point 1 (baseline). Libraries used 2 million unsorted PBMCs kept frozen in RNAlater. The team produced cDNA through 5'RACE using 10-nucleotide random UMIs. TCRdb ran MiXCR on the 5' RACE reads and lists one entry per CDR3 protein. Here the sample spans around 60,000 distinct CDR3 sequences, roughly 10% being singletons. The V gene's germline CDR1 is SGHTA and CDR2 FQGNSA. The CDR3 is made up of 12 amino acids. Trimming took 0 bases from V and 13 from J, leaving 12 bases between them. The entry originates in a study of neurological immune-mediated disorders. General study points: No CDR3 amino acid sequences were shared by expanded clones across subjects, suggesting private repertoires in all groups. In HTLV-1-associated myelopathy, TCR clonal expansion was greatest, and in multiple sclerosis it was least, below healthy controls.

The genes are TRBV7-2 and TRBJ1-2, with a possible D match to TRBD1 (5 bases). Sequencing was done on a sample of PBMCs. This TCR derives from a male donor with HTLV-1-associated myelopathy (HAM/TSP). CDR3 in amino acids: CASSLAVGAITF. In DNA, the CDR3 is TGTGCCAGCAGCTTAGCGGTCGGGGCGATCACCTTC.